This T cell receptor (beta chain) was sequenced in a study of blood T cells in healthy people across ages. The study, taken as a whole, reports: TCR beta diversity, measured per million T cells, fell in a roughly linear way with age.

As to this clonotype: Its specificity is unknown.

PCR was performed a second time for about 7 to 11 cycles using a sample-barcoded 5' primer and a J-beta primer mix. CDR3-containing paired-end reads numbered at least 3 million in each sample. TCRdb re-derived calls from the 5' RACE reads in MiXCR, one entry per CDR3 protein. The data show about 830,000 distinct CDR3 sequences, 62% seen once. Every participating donor contributed about 10 milliliters of peripheral blood through a draw. From germline, CDR1 is DFQATT and CDR2 SNEGSKA (reference sequence). This CDR3 spans 13 amino acids. V gave up 1 base and J gave up 4 bases, with 7 bases separating them.

V usage is TRBV20-1 and J usage is TRBJ2-2; D not certain. The TCR originated in a man aged 30-40 years in good health. The sequenced sample was blood. The CDR3 spells CSARVGSTGELFF. In DNA, the CDR3 is TGCAGTGCTAGAGTGGGATCCACCGGGGAGCTGTTTTTT.